The rows below give T cell receptor beta chains drawn from one sample of a study of T cells after yellow fever vaccination. Via MiXCR, TCRdb re-called the 5' RACE reads, giving one row per CDR3 protein. The sample holds about 320,000 distinct CDR3 sequences, 3.5% to 5% seen once. The input for sequencing was PBMCs, taken 15 days after the yellow fever booster vaccination. These receptors came from a young man who received the YFV17D yellow fever vaccine. The CDR3 runs from the conserved cysteine through the conserved F or W. Each record gives: V gene, J gene, D gene, clone size, CDR3 DNA, CDR3 protein. The D gene is left open where the match is weak. The size field is filled for only some rows; it gives once, few, many or a size class.

V: TRBV29-1; J: TRBJ1-5; D: .; size: many; DNA: TGCAGCGTTGGCTCCCCTAGTCAGCCCCAGCATTTT; CDR3: CSVGSPSQPQHF
V: TRBV12-3/TRBV12-4; J: TRBJ1-2; D: .; size: many; DNA: TGTGCCAGCAGCCCGGGATCTTATGGCTACACCTTC; CDR3: CASSPGSYGYTF
V: TRBV28; J: TRBJ2-2; D: .; size: few; DNA: TGTGCCAGCAGCCTCCACGCGAACACCGGGGAGCTGTTTTTT; CDR3: CASSLHANTGELFF
V: TRBV20-1; J: TRBJ2-3; D: TRBD2; size: many; DNA: TGCAGTGCGACCGCTAGCGGGGTTTACACAGATACGCAGTATTTT; CDR3: CSATASGVYTDTQYF
V: TRBV20-1; J: TRBJ2-5; D: .; size: many; DNA: TGCAGTGCCCAAAACGGGGACAAGTACCAAGAGACCCAGTACTTC; CDR3: CSAQNGDKYQETQYF
V: TRBV6-5; J: TRBJ1-2; D: .; size: many; DNA: TGTGCCAGCAGTAACTATGGCTACACCTTC; CDR3: CASSNYGYTF
V: TRBV18; J: TRBJ1-5; D: .; size: few; DNA: TGTGCCAGCTCACCCCTCCGGGACACATCCCATCAGCCCCAGCATTTT; CDR3: CASSPLRDTSHQPQHF
V: TRBV4-1; J: TRBJ2-3; D: .; size: many; DNA: TGCGCCAGCAGCCAATTCGCACTCGTAGGCCCCGACGCAGATACGCAGTATTTT; CDR3: CASSQFALVGPDADTQYF
V: TRBV2; J: TRBJ2-3; D: .; size: .; DNA: TGTGCCAGCAGTGTAAGGGGCACAGATACGCAGTATTTT; CDR3: CASSVRGTDTQYF
V: TRBV7-2; J: TRBJ2-1; D: .; size: few; DNA: TGTGCCAGCAGCTTAGTACACTTGGGGAACAATGAGCAGTTCTTC; CDR3: CASSLVHLGNNEQFF
V: TRBV12-3/TRBV12-4; J: TRBJ1-1; D: .; size: many; DNA: TGTGCCAGCAGTTCGCGACTGAAACGGTGGGGACCTGAAGCTTTCTTT; CDR3: CASSSRLKRWGPEAFF
V: TRBV5-1; J: TRBJ1-5; D: TRBD1; size: .; DNA: TGCGCCAGCAGCTGGACAGGGTTGTGGAATCAGCCCCAGCATTTT; CDR3: CASSWTGLWNQPQHF
V: TRBV7-8; J: TRBJ1-1; D: .; size: many; DNA: TGTGCCAGCAGCTCCCTACAGGGTCCGAACACTGAAGCTTTCTTT; CDR3: CASSSLQGPNTEAFF
V: TRBV15; J: TRBJ1-2; D: .; size: few; DNA: TGTGCCACCAGCAGAGTGCCGAAGGACGTTCGTGGCTACACCTTC; CDR3: CATSRVPKDVRGYTF
V: TRBV12-3/TRBV12-4; J: TRBJ1-2; D: .; size: .; DNA: TGTGCCAGCACCCTGGGCCCCCATGGGTTTGTTGGCTACACCTTC; CDR3: CASTLGPHGFVGYTF
V: TRBV5-5; J: TRBJ2-3; D: TRBD2; size: many; DNA: TGTGCCAGCAGCTTGAGGGTCGGGGGGGCAGATACGCAGTATTTT; CDR3: CASSLRVGGADTQYF
V: TRBV18; J: TRBJ1-1; D: .; size: .; DNA: TGTGCCAGCTCACCATCACAGGACACTGAAGCTTTCTTT; CDR3: CASSPSQDTEAFF
V: TRBV29-1; J: TRBJ1-4; D: TRBD1; size: many; DNA: TGCAGCGTGAAGGGACAGGACAATGAAAAACTGTTTTTT; CDR3: CSVKGQDNEKLFF
V: TRBV5-6; J: TRBJ1-1; D: .; size: few; DNA: TGTGCCAGCAGCTTAGGACCCTCTGAAGCTTTCTTT; CDR3: CASSLGPSEAFF
V: TRBV7-8; J: TRBJ2-3; D: TRBD2; size: .; DNA: TGTGCCAGCAGCCTTCTGGAAAGCGGGGGAATCACAGATACGCAGTATTTT; CDR3: CASSLLESGGITDTQYF
V: TRBV7-9; J: TRBJ1-2; D: .; size: .; DNA: TGTGCCAGCAGCTCCTCGAGGGGCTCAGAGGATGGCTACACCTTC; CDR3: CASSSSRGSEDGYTF
V: TRBV7-8; J: TRBJ2-1; D: .; size: many; DNA: TGTGCCAGCAGCCTTCAACCCGGGACAATCTATGAGCAGTTCTTC; CDR3: CASSLQPGTIYEQFF
V: TRBV7-2; J: TRBJ2-7; D: .; size: few; DNA: TGTGCCAGCAGCTTATTAGCCGAGCAGTACTTC; CDR3: CASSLLAEQYF
V: TRBV29-1; J: TRBJ1-1; D: .; size: few; DNA: TGCAGCGCCCCTGGGGGGAACACTGAAGCTTTCTTT; CDR3: CSAPGGNTEAFF
V: TRBV4-3; J: TRBJ2-3; D: TRBD2; size: many; DNA: TGCGCCAGCAGCCAAGATCCCCGGGGGGGCTTGGTCACAGATACGCAGTATTTT; CDR3: CASSQDPRGGLVTDTQYF
V: TRBV24-1; J: TRBJ1-5; D: .; size: few; DNA: TGTGCCACCAGTGATTTCGGGGTGAACGATCAGCCCCAGCATTTT; CDR3: CATSDFGVNDQPQHF
V: TRBV29-1; J: TRBJ2-7; D: TRBD2; size: many; DNA: TGCAGCGTTGAAGAGAGCGGGGGGACCTACGAGCAGTACTTC; CDR3: CSVEESGGTYEQYF